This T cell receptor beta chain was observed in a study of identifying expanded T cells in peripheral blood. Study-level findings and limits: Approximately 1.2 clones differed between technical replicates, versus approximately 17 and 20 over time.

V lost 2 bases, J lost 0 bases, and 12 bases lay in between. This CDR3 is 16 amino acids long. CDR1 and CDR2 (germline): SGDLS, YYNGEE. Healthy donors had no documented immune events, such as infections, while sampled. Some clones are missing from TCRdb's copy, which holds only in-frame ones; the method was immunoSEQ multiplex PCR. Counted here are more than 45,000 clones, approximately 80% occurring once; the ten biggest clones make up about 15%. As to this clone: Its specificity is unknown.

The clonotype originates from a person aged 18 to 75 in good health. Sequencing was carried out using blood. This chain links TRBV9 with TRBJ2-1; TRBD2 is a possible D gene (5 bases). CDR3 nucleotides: TGTGCCAGCAGCGTCATGAGTCGGGGCTCCTACAATGAGCAGTTCTTC. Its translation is CASSVMSRGSYNEQFF.